This T cell receptor beta chain emerged from a study of a mutant IDH1 vaccine in newly diagnosed glioma. Study as a whole: The initiation of vaccination occurred 4-6 weeks after radiotherapy alone, or with temozolomide cycles.

The repertoire was sequenced with immunoSEQ multiplex PCR; TCRdb's copy has only in-frame clones and lacks some. This sample carries around 30,000 clones, roughly 89% of them seen once, and the ten largest clones take around 21%. Time point: week 11, during vaccination. Every vaccine dose comprised 300 ug of mutant IDH1 20-mer peptide plus topical imiquimod. Germline assignment: CDR1 SGHVS and CDR2 FNYEAQ. The CDR3 is 16 residues long. Trimming left V 3 bases short and J 0 bases short, with 11 bases between. With regard to this clone: Its antigen remains unknown.

This clonotype was obtained from a young man with glioma. The sample was PBMCs, taken from a glioma patient whose treatment included an IDH1 peptide vaccine. The rearrangement links TRBV7-6 to TRBJ2-2; D call uncertain. CDR3 loop: CASSFLWGTNTGELFF. DNA of the CDR3: TGTGCCAGCAGCTTCTTGTGGGGAACGAACACCGGGGAGCTGTTTTTT.